These 21 T cell receptor beta chains were sequenced from one sample in a study of human T cells and chemical hapten exposure. The library put unique molecular identifiers onto individual cDNA molecules. TCRdb re-called the reads through MiXCR, storing one row per CDR3 protein. This table has 95,000 to 150,000 distinct CDR3 sequences, approximately 9% appearing once. Total RNA was isolated from unfractionated whole blood. Sequenced: whole blood. These receptors were taken from a human donor in good health. Some clones in this sample may be carry-over from other donors' samples.

As regards this clonotype: A much larger clone lies one base from this, so it may be a read error. The conserved closing phenylalanine or tryptophan is absent in this CDR3, likely reflecting a read error. The chain recombines TRBV29-1 with TRBJ1-5, with D perhaps TRBD1 (6 bases). The germline CDR1 and CDR2 sequences are SQVTM and ANQGSEA. This CDR3 has 14 amino acids. Trimming stripped 7 bases from V and 7 bases from J, with 20 bases between. The CDR3 loop reads CSALSDREDQPQHS. CDR3 bases: TGCAGCGCCCTGTCGGACAGAGAGGACCAGCCCCAGCATTCT.

This clonotype was detected ten times or more. CDR3 sequence reads: CASGPGQVVNTGELFF. CDR3 DNA: TGTGCTAGTGGCCCAGGACAGGTCGTTAACACCGGGGAGCTGTTTTTT. The rearrangement joins TRBV12-5 to TRBJ2-2, with 7 bases fitting TRBD1. Germline lookup yields CDR1 LGHNT and CDR2 FRNRAP. Germline trimming cut 6 bases from V and 2 bases from J; bases unmatched to any gene: 9. The CDR3 has 16 residues.

The chain carries TRBV29-1 and TRBJ2-7, with 8 bases aligning to TRBD2. The CDR3 is made up of 14 amino acids. Trimming removed 5 bases from V and 2 bases from J; junction bases left unmatched: 8. Germline V gene lookup returns CDR1 SQVTM and CDR2 ANQGSEA. For the CDR3, the DNA is TGCAGCGTTCATACTAGCGGAACGACCTACGAGCAGTACTTC. It translates to CSVHTSGTTYEQYF.

The rearrangement joins TRBV29-1 to TRBJ2-1; 7 bases line up with TRBD1. CDR3 length equals 13 residues. Germline V gives CDR1 SQVTM, CDR2 ANQGSEA. V gave up 6 bases and J gave up 5 bases; unmatched junction bases: 7. The CDR3 bases are TGCAGCGTCCAAGGGGGCGCACACAATGAGCAGTTCTTC. The encoded protein is CSVQGGAHNEQFF.

The V gene is TRBV12-3 or TRBV12-4, the J gene TRBJ2-5; 9 positions agree with TRBD2. The CDR3 totals 14 residues. V lost 5 bases to trimming and J lost 5 bases; unmatched junction nucleotides: 6. In DNA form, the CDR3 reads TGTGCCAGCAGTCGCCTAGCGGGGATGGAGACCCAGTACTTC. Amino acids: CASSRLAGMETQYF.

The CDR3 coding sequence is TGCAGTGCTAGACGGAGGCACGGGGAGCTGTTTTTT. Its translation: CSARRRHGELFF. The V gene is TRBV20-1, the J gene TRBJ2-2; a possible D gene is TRBD2 (5 bases). Trimming left V 2 bases short and J 7 bases short, with 8 bases between. Germline-derived CDR1 and CDR2 are DFQATT and SNEGSKA (reference sequence). The CDR3 has 12 amino acids.

In this sample, this clonotype turned up many times. V gene TRBV29-1 combines with J gene TRBJ2-5, with 7 bases that match TRBD2. V dropped 4 bases and J dropped 3; count of bases not matched to a gene: 2. CDR1 SQVTM and CDR2 ANQGSEA come from the germline V gene. The CDR3 totals 12 residues. The CDR3 nucleotides read TGCAGCGTTGGAGCGGGGAAAGAGACCCAGTACTTC. Translation gives CSVGAGKETQYF.

A few counts support this clonotype. The chain employs TRBV19 and TRBJ2-1; TRBD2 matches at 16 bases. Germline loops: CDR1 LNHDA, CDR2 SQIVND (reference sequence). The CDR3 has 20 residues. The J segment lost 0 bases and the V segment lost 5 bases, leaving 10 bases of the junction unmatched. The CDR3 coding sequence is TGTGCCAGTAGTCCCTCGGGACTAGCGGGGGGGAGAAGCTCCTACAATGAGCAGTTCTTC. It yields the protein CASSPSGLAGGRSSYNEQFF.

At least ten counts were recorded for this clonotype. The chain has TRBV10-3 and TRBJ1-1; D may be TRBD1 (5 bases). The germline V gene encodes CDR1 ENHRY and CDR2 SYGVKD. CDR3 length: 16 amino acids. V was pared by 0 bases and J by 1 base, with 12 bases between. The CDR3 is CAISESGVDSNTEAFF. CDR3 nucleotide sequence: TGTGCCATCAGTGAGTCGGGGGTGGATTCGAACACTGAAGCTTTCTTT.

V and J are TRBV12-3 or TRBV12-4 and TRBJ2-3; 11 nucleotides match TRBD2. J lost 4 bases, V lost 6 bases, and 12 bases had no gene match. The CDR3 is made up of 17 amino acids. CDR3 region: CASSPFLLAGEADTQYF. The CDR3 nucleotides are TGTGCCAGCAGCCCCTTTTTACTAGCGGGAGAGGCAGATACGCAGTATTTT.

The CDR3 DNA reads TGCAGCGTCCCCACGACTAGCGGAGCTTCTCAGATCAATGAGCAGTTCTTC. Residues: CSVPTTSGASQINEQFF. The chain recombines TRBV29-1 with TRBJ2-1; the match to TRBD2 covers 9 bases. The CDR3 totals 17 residues. In germline, CDR1 is SQVTM, CDR2 ANQGSEA. V gave up 6 bases and J gave up 6 bases; unmatched junction bases: 18.

This clonotype was counted many times. The chain uses TRBV4-3 and TRBJ2-7, with a possible D match to TRBD1 (6 bases). Between the trimmed V and J ends, which lost 2 bases and 5 bases, there was a span of 19 bases. Germline V gene sequence: CDR1 LGHNA, CDR2 YSLEER. This CDR3 contains 16 residues. CDR3 loop: CASSQRAGERFDEQYF. The CDR3, as DNA: TGCGCCAGCAGCCAACGGGCAGGGGAACGTTTCGACGAGCAGTACTTC.

V usage is TRBV6-6 and J usage is TRBJ2-1; 10 positions match TRBD2. Germline lookup yields CDR1 MNHNY and CDR2 SVGAGI (reference sequence). The CDR3 loop spans 15 amino acids. The J segment lost 10 bases and the V segment lost 2 bases, leaving 8 bases of the junction unmatched. CDR3 sequence: CASSYGAGGSEEQFF. The CDR3 nucleotides read TGTGCCAGCAGTTACGGAGCGGGAGGGTCGGAGGAGCAGTTCTTC.

This clonotype has a handful of counts. The rearrangement links TRBV24-1 to TRBJ2-5; D is unclear. CDR3 length: 13 amino acids. Trimming pared 3 bases from V and 0 bases from J, leaving 4 bases between. Germline V gene lookup returns CDR1 KGHDR and CDR2 SFDVKD. The CDR3 loop is CATSDRYQETQYF. DNA of the CDR3: TGTGCCACCAGTGATCGGTACCAAGAGACCCAGTACTTC.

The rearrangement joins TRBV6-6 to TRBJ2-5; D might be TRBD1 or TRBD2, each matching 6 bases. The CDR3 is 15 residues long. V lost 5 bases and J 3 bases, leaving 16 bases between the germline ends. The germline CDR1 and CDR2 sequences are MNHNY and SVGAGI (reference sequence). The CDR3 DNA follows: TGTGCCAGCAGTATAGGGGGGACCGAGAAAGAGACCCAGTACTTC. Translating it yields CASSIGGTEKETQYF.

The V call is TRBV19, the J call TRBJ2-7; 10 bases are a match to TRBD1. Germline V gives CDR1 LNHDA, CDR2 SQIVND (reference sequence). The ends lost 3 bases at V and 2 bases at J; junction bases unmatched: 4. This CDR3 spans 15 amino acids. CDR3 residues: CASSIAGQGTYEQYF. DNA of the CDR3: TGTGCCAGTAGTATCGCGGGACAGGGGACCTACGAGCAGTACTTC.

This clonotype was seen repeatedly, ten times or more. V is TRBV7-9 and J is TRBJ1-5, with D hard to call. Trimming stripped 1 base from V and 0 bases from J, with 13 bases between. Germline CDR1 SEHNR, CDR2 FQNEAQ (reference sequence). CDR3 length: 17 amino acids. The CDR3 nucleotides read TGTGCCAGCAGCTTAGAAGGTTGGCCGTATAGCAATCAGCCCCAGCATTTT. This gives the protein CASSLEGWPYSNQPQHF.

This clonotype was seen more than once but under ten times. The gene calls are TRBV7-2 and TRBJ1-4; D gene unclear. The CDR3 spans 15 residues. Germline CDR1 SGHTA, CDR2 FQGNSA. The ends were cut back, 5 bases at V and 0 bases at J, with 10 bases in the middle. CDR3 region: CASSPSQATNEKLFF. For the CDR3, the DNA is TGTGCCAGCAGCCCGAGTCAAGCAACTAATGAAAAACTGTTTTTT.

This chain joins TRBV7-9 and TRBJ2-7; D is undetermined. The CDR3 is 15 amino acids. The germline V and J ends were trimmed by 6 bases and 0 bases, with 15 bases remaining between them. Germline V gene data show CDR1 as SEHNR and CDR2 as FQNEAQ (reference sequence). CDR3 sequence (DNA): TGTGCCAGCAGGTCGGACCGTTCCGCCTCCTACGAGCAGTACTTC. This translates into CASRSDRSASYEQYF.

The sample holds a few counts of this clonotype. The chain has TRBV2 and TRBJ2-1; 10 nucleotides agree with TRBD2. The CDR3 totals 15 residues. The trim removed 10 bases at V and 6 bases at J, leaving 12 bases unmatched. The germline CDR1 and CDR2 sequences are SNHLY and FYNNEI. CDR3 in amino acids: CATTRSSGSSNEQFF. The CDR3, as DNA: TGTGCCACCACCCGGTCTAGCGGGAGTAGCAATGAGCAGTTCTTC.

The chain is built from TRBV9 and TRBJ2-7; D possibly corresponds to TRBD2 (7 bases). The ends were cut back, 4 bases at V and 5 bases at J, with 16 bases in the middle. Germline V gene sequence: CDR1 SGDLS, CDR2 YYNGEE. The CDR3 length is 14 residues. CDR3 bases: TGTGCCAGCAGCTCGCCGGCGGGGGCAGACGAGCAGTACTTC. Its protein product is CASSSPAGADEQYF.